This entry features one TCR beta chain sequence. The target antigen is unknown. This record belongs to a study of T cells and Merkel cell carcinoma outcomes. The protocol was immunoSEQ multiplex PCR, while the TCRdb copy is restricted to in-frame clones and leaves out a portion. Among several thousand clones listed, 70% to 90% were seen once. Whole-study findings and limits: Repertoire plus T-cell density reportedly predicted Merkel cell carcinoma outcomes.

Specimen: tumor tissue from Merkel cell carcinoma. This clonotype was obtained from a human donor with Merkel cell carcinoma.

Here the CDR3 DNA reads TGTGCCAGCAGCCATTCCTTCGGGACAGGGGTCTCCTACGAGCAGTACTTC. This sequence encodes CASSHSFGTGVSYEQYF. This chain links TRBV14 with TRBJ2-7; 10 bases agree with TRBD1. The CDR3 sequence is 17 residues long. Unmatched junction bases numbered 8, after V lost 3 bases and J lost 0 bases. Germline V CDR1 and CDR2: SGHDN, FVKESK.